Below, one T cell receptor (beta chain) is given with its context. The record originates from a study of blood T cell repertoires in COVID-19. Study at large: PBMCs, B-cell-depleted T cells, or T cells provided the cDNA or gDNA that made up the material.

Original processing notes: The authors estimated nucleated cell counts from reference gene primer amplification. Produced via immunoSEQ multiplex PCR; TCRdb's table is partial and in-frame only. V and J calls and clone size are those listed in that table; D and trimming were worked out from the DNA. The repertoire consists of about 190,000 clones, with less than 85% occurring once and the leading ten covering around 5.2%. This TCR came from an older woman with acute COVID-19. Sequences were obtained from PBMCs or T cells enriched from blood (not recorded which).

DNA for the CDR3: TGTGCCAGCAGCCAAGAGGGCTTAAACAGGGGCCGGAACACTGAAGCTTTCTTT. Protein product: CASSQEGLNRGRNTEAFF. The V gene is TRBV4-2, the J gene TRBJ1-1; 7 bases are shared with TRBD1. V lost 0 bases and J lost 1; bases outside the gene matches: 11. Germline V lookup: CDR1 LGHNA, CDR2 YNFKEQ. This CDR3 contains 18 residues.